The entry below describes one T cell receptor beta chain. Its antigen is unknown. The data belong to a study of memory CD4+ T cells and cytomegalovirus serostatus. The study, taken as a whole, reports: About 40% of the roughly 160 known CMV-associated TCRbeta sequences appeared in CD4+ memory.

Per the original methods: After removing out-of-frame reads, millions of distinct TCRbeta sequences remained. Sequencing used immunoSEQ multiplex PCR; TCRdb keeps in-frame clones, though not all of them. Clone size and V and J calls were adopted from that table, with D and trimming inferred from the DNA. The top ten hold nearly 0.9% of the sample, which has about 64,000 clones, approximately 71% seen once. Single viable CD3+CD4+CD8-CD45RO+ cells were sorted as the memory CD4+ T cells. The germline CDR1 and CDR2 sequences are MGHRA and YSYEKL. The CDR3 has 14 amino acids. Trimming shortened V by 3 bases and J by 4 bases, and 13 bases separated the two germline ends.

The clonotype originates from an adult in good health and CMV-seronegative. The genes are TRBV4-1 and TRBJ2-7; D is perhaps TRBD2 (6 bases). Sequenced: memory CD4+ T cells from blood. As DNA, the CDR3 is TGCGCCAGCAGCCAGGCGAGGGCGGGGTACGAGCAGTACTTC. It translates to CASSQARAGYEQYF.